Below, 27 T cell receptor beta chains from the same sample are listed, as sequenced in a study of graft-versus-host responses after intestinal transplantation. Only in-frame clones appear in the TCRdb table, and some are missing; sequencing was by immunoSEQ multiplex PCR. The repertoire includes about 86,000 clones, 75% to 90% of them detected once, and 17% sits in the top ten. No antigen has been identified for these receptors. The material sequenced was unstimulated CD8+ T cells sorted from spleen or lymph node cells, taken before intestinal transplant. The receptors derive from a human donor who received an intestinal transplant.

The chain couples TRBV4-1 to TRBJ2-7; TRBD2 matches 14 bases. This CDR3 region has 18 residues. Unmatched junction bases numbered 12, after V lost 4 bases and J lost 4 bases. Germline assignment: CDR1 MGHRA and CDR2 YSYEKL. The DNA for the CDR3 is TGCGCCAGCAGCCTCAGCAGGACTAGCGGGGGGAGCCGATACGAGCAGTACTTC. Translation gives CASSLSRTSGGSRYEQYF.

This chain connects TRBV9 to TRBJ2-3; 9 bases are a match to TRBD1. Germline assignment: CDR1 SGDLS and CDR2 YYNGEE. The CDR3 length is 16 residues. The V gene end was trimmed by 4 bases and the J gene end by 2 bases; junction bases not matched to a gene: 8. In DNA, the CDR3 is TGTGCCAGCAGCCCCCGACAGGGGGACTTCACAGATACGCAGTATTTT. Its translation is CASSPRQGDFTDTQYF.

There are a few counts of this clone. V usage is TRBV27 and J usage is TRBJ2-7; 7 nucleotides agree with TRBD2. J lost 3 bases, V lost 5 bases, and 10 bases had no gene match. This CDR3 region has 15 residues. Germline assignment: CDR1 MNHEY and CDR2 SMNVEV (reference sequence). The CDR3 sequence: CASSPSAGFLYEQYF. DNA of the CDR3: TGTGCCAGCAGTCCCTCAGCGGGGTTCCTCTACGAGCAGTACTTC.

V usage is TRBV7-9 and J usage is TRBJ2-5; no reliable D call. Germline V gives CDR1 SEHNR, CDR2 FQNEAQ (reference sequence). V lost 3 bases and J lost 5, with 4 bases in between. There are 11 residues in the CDR3. The CDR3 loop is CASSLSETQYF. DNA for the CDR3: TGTGCCAGCAGCTTGTCGGAGACCCAGTACTTC.

The chain employs TRBV19 and TRBJ2-3; a weak D match, TRBD1 (6 bases). From germline, CDR1 is LNHDA and CDR2 SQIVND (reference sequence). This CDR3 region has 13 residues. The V gene lost 8 bases and the J gene lost 8 bases, with 17 bases spanning the gap. DNA of the CDR3: TGTGCCAGTTCCTCGACAGGAGGAGGTACGCAGTATTTT. Amino acid sequence: CASSSTGGGTQYF.

The J gene is TRBJ2-5, the V gene TRBV30; 14 nucleotides agree with TRBD2. Germline loops: CDR1 GTSNPN, CDR2 SVGIG (reference sequence). V gave up 5 bases and J gave up 1 base; unmatched junction bases: 0. The CDR3 sequence is 14 residues long. The CDR3 DNA is TGTGCCTGGGGGACTAGCGGGAGCCAAGAGACCCAGTACTTC. Its protein product is CAWGTSGSQETQYF.

The chain is built from TRBV29-1 and TRBJ1-1, with a weak D call TRBD1 (6 bases). The CDR3 is 13 amino acids. Looked up from germline, CDR1 is SQVTM and CDR2 is ANQGSEA. Trimming cost V 6 bases and J 4 bases, with 15 bases left between them. The CDR3 region has the DNA TGCAGCGTCGAGAGGGGGGAGAGCACTGAAGCTTTCTTT. Amino acids: CSVERGESTEAFF.

The chain couples TRBV4-1 to TRBJ2-3; 9 bases fit TRBD2. The V segment lost 7 bases and the J segment 5 bases; nucleotides outside the gene matches: 16. This CDR3 is built from 17 residues. Germline V gene lookup returns CDR1 MGHRA and CDR2 YSYEKL. DNA for the CDR3: TGCGCCAGCACGTCCCACCCCTTTTGGCGGGGGGGAGATACGCAGTATTTT. This codes for CASTSHPFWRGGDTQYF.

CDR3 DNA: TGTGCCAGCAGTTCTTCCCCGGGGGAAAACACAGATACGCAGTATTTT. The encoded protein is CASSSSPGENTDTQYF. The chain is built from TRBV6-5 and TRBJ2-3; D possibly corresponds to TRBD2 (6 bases). The germline V gene has CDR1 MNHEY and CDR2 SVGAGI. V dropped 4 bases and J dropped 2 bases, with 16 bases sitting between them. The CDR3 loop spans 16 amino acids.

The chain recombines TRBV11-2 with TRBJ1-3, with no clear D. Trimming shortened V by 3 bases and J by 3 bases, and 6 bases separated the two germline ends. The length of the CDR3 is 13 residues. CDR1 and CDR2 (germline): SGHAT, FQNNGV. The CDR3 spells CASSFWDGNTIYF. As DNA, the CDR3 is TGTGCCAGCAGCTTTTGGGATGGAAACACCATATATTTT.

This clone was detected only once. The chain has TRBV27 and TRBJ2-2; 10 bases agree with TRBD1. This CDR3 comprises 15 residues. From germline, CDR1 is MNHEY and CDR2 SMNVEV (reference sequence). Trimming took 3 bases from V and 3 from J; bases not matched to a gene: 1. CDR3 DNA: TGTGCCAGCAGTTTGACAGGGGGCTACACCGGGGAGCTGTTTTTT. Encoded protein: CASSLTGGYTGELFF.

The chain uses TRBV6-5 and TRBJ1-2; possible D gene TRBD1, 6 bases. CDR3 length: 16 amino acids. V shed 3 bases and J shed 2 bases, with 16 bases lying between them. Germline V lookup: CDR1 MNHEY, CDR2 SVGAGI. The CDR3 reads CASSYFPRDINYGYTF. CDR3 sequence (DNA): TGTGCCAGCAGTTATTTCCCTCGGGACATCAACTATGGCTACACCTTC.

This sequence joins TRBV28 and TRBJ1-6; maybe TRBD1 (5 bases). The CDR3 runs to 13 residues. The V end lost 10 bases, the J end lost 7 bases, and 14 bases lay between the germline ends. Germline CDR1 reads MDHEN; CDR2 reads SYDVKM. CDR3 in amino acids: CAIAGTANSPLHF. CDR3 nucleotide sequence: TGTGCCATCGCAGGGACGGCGAATTCACCCCTCCACTTT. The full variable domain, its missing parts supplied by reference TRBV28 and TRBJ1-6, is DVKVTQSSRYLVKRTGEKVFLECVQDMDHENMFWYRQDPGLGLRLIYFSYDVKMKEKGDIPEGYSVSREKKERFSLILESASTNQTSMYLCAIAGTANSPLHFGNGTRLTVT.

V usage is TRBV2 and J usage is TRBJ2-5, with TRBD1 identical over 8 bases. The junction had 5 bases not matched to a gene; V was cut back by 6 bases and J by 5 bases. CDR1 SNHLY and CDR2 FYNNEI come from the germline V gene. The CDR3 covers 13 residues. DNA for the CDR3: TGTGCCAGCAGGACTGCAGGGGGCGAGACCCAGTACTTC. It yields the protein CASRTAGGETQYF.

The gene calls are TRBV25-1 and TRBJ2-3; D gene ambiguous. This CDR3 is built from 15 residues. V was cut by 2 bases and J by 0 bases, with 9 bases left in between. The germline gives CDR1 MGHDK, CDR2 SYGVNS. The CDR3 region has the DNA TGTGCCAGCAGTGAAGGTGGGGATAGCACAGATACGCAGTATTTT. Protein sequence: CASSEGGDSTDTQYF. Drawing the rest from reference TRBV25-1 and TRBJ2-3, the complete variable domain is EADIYQTPRYLVIGTGKKITLECSQTMGHDKMYWYQQDPGMELHLIHYSYGVNSTEKGDLSSESTVSRIRTEHFPLTLESARPSHTSQYLCASSEGGDSTDTQYFGPGTRLTVL.

The chain's CDR3 is CATSRDTSPVRTDTQYF. The CDR3 DNA reads TGTGCCACCAGCAGAGATACCTCTCCAGTCCGCACAGATACGCAGTATTTT. The rearrangement joins TRBV15 to TRBJ2-3; D call uncertain. Trimming removed 0 bases at V and 1 base at J, with 14 bases between. Germline V gives CDR1 LNHNV, CDR2 YYDKDF (reference sequence). The CDR3 has 17 residues.

The chain is built from TRBV6-6 and TRBJ2-7; D tentatively fits TRBD1 or TRBD2 (6 bases each). CDR3 length: 14 residues. Germline V gives CDR1 MNHNY, CDR2 SVGAGI (reference sequence). Trimming left V 4 bases short and J 3 bases short, with 13 bases between. For the CDR3, the DNA is TGTGCCAGCAGTTTTTCAGGAGGGGGCTACGAGCAGTACTTC. It is translated as CASSFSGGGYEQYF.

CDR3 DNA sequence: TGTGCCAGCAGCGAACTAGCGGGGGCACCCTACGAGCAGTACTTC. Its protein product is CASSELAGAPYEQYF. This chain links TRBV7-3 with TRBJ2-7; 11 bases fit TRBD2. Germline V gene sequence: CDR1 SGHTA, CDR2 FQGTGA. The CDR3 extends over 15 amino acids. The ends lost 5 bases at V and 2 bases at J; junction bases unmatched: 5.

This chain connects TRBV12-5 to TRBJ2-1; D ambiguous. The CDR3 is made up of 18 amino acids. CDR1 and CDR2 (germline): LGHNT, FRNRAP. Deletions cut 2 bases from V and 0 bases from J, with 17 bases between. The CDR3 loop reads CASGLRDSITVSYNEQFF. Here the CDR3 DNA reads TGTGCTAGTGGTTTGAGAGACTCGATAACGGTCTCCTACAATGAGCAGTTCTTC.

Comments on this clone: A read error may account for a junction end that differs from germline. The J gene is TRBJ2-3, the V gene TRBV11-2; TRBD2 aligns across 10 bases. CDR1 and CDR2 from the germline V gene are SGHAT and FQNNGV. The CDR3 has 13 residues. The CDR3 reads CASSLGASGRAFF. CDR3 bases: TGTGCCAGCAGCTTAGGGGCCAGCGGGAGGGCCTTTTTT.

This clone is labeled medium-sized. The chain joins TRBV4-2 to TRBJ1-2; D is perhaps TRBD1 (5 bases). CDR1 is LGHNA and CDR2 is YNFKEQ in the germline V gene. With 0 bases removed from V and 2 bases from J, the gap between germline ends came to 7 bases. This CDR3 comprises 14 residues. CDR3 loop: CASSQEEGNYGYTF. The CDR3 bases are TGTGCCAGCAGCCAAGAGGAGGGGAACTATGGCTACACCTTC.

The rearrangement uses TRBV4-3 and TRBJ2-7; 7 bases are shared with TRBD1. The CDR3 totals 16 residues. The germline gives CDR1 LGHNA, CDR2 YSLEER. After removal of 0 bases from V and 1 base from J, the junction contained 6 bases not matched to a gene. The CDR3 sequence: CASSQEDRANSYEQYF. The CDR3 DNA sequence: TGCGCCAGCAGCCAAGAAGACAGGGCCAATTCCTACGAGCAGTACTTC.

This rearrangement joins TRBV29-1 to TRBJ2-1; D is undetermined. This CDR3 is built from 10 residues. Trimming took 4 bases from V and 7 from J, leaving 5 bases between them. Germline lookup yields CDR1 SQVTM and CDR2 ANQGSEA. The CDR3 is CSVGVNEQFF. CDR3 DNA: TGCAGCGTTGGAGTAAATGAGCAGTTCTTC.

V gene TRBV25-1 combines with J gene TRBJ2-3; maybe TRBD2 (6 bases). Germline CDR1 and CDR2: MGHDK and SYGVNS. V lost 4 bases and J 0 bases, leaving 14 bases between the germline ends. This CDR3 contains 16 residues. Here the CDR3 DNA reads TGTGCCAGCAGTGGGTACGGCGGGGCTAGCACAGATACGCAGTATTTT. Its translation: CASSGYGGASTDTQYF. Together with reference TRBV25-1 and TRBJ2-3, the CDR3 gives the full variable domain: EADIYQTPRYLVIGTGKKITLECSQTMGHDKMYWYQQDPGMELHLIHYSYGVNSTEKGDLSSESTVSRIRTEHFPLTLESARPSHTSQYLCASSGYGGASTDTQYFGPGTRLTVL.

This chain joins TRBV7-6 and TRBJ1-2, with D maybe TRBD1 (5 bases). This CDR3 region has 14 residues. Germline loops: CDR1 SGHVS, CDR2 FNYEAQ. V was clipped by 3 bases and J by 4 bases, with 12 bases between them. CDR3 DNA: TGTGCCAGCAGCTTGGGGGACGGCGCCTATGGCTACACCTTC. Translated, it gives CASSLGDGAYGYTF.

V gene TRBV2 combines with J gene TRBJ2-5; D gene uncertain. Between the trimmed V and J ends, which lost 5 bases and 3 bases, there was a span of 22 bases. CDR1 and CDR2 from the germline V gene are SNHLY and FYNNEI. CDR3 length: 17 residues. CDR3 sequence: CASSPDPAPFGEETQYF. In DNA, the CDR3 is TGTGCCAGCAGTCCCGATCCCGCCCCCTTTGGGGAAGAGACCCAGTACTTC.

Remarks on this clone: The sample has other DNA sequences that encode this CDR3 too. The CDR3 region is CASFAGGAGDEKLFF. In DNA form, the CDR3 reads TGTGCCAGCTTCGCGGGGGGTGCCGGGGACGAAAAACTGTTTTTT. This chain uses TRBV18 with TRBJ1-4; perhaps TRBD1 as D (5 bases). This CDR3 spans 15 amino acids. The V and J ends lost 7 bases and 8 bases respectively, with 20 bases between them. The germline V gene encodes CDR1 KGHSH and CDR2 LQKENI.